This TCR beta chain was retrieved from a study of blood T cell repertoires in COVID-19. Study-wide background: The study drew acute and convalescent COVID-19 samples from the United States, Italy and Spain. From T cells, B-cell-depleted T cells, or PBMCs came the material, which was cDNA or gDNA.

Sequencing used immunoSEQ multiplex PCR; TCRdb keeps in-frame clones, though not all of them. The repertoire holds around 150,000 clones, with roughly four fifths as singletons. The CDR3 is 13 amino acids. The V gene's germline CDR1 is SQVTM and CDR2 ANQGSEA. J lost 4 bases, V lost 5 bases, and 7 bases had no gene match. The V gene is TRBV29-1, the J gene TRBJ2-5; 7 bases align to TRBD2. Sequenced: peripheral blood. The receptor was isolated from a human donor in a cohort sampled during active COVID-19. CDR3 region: CSVQRGTRETQYF. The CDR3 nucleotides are TGCAGCGTTCAGCGGGGAACTCGAGAGACCCAGTACTTC.